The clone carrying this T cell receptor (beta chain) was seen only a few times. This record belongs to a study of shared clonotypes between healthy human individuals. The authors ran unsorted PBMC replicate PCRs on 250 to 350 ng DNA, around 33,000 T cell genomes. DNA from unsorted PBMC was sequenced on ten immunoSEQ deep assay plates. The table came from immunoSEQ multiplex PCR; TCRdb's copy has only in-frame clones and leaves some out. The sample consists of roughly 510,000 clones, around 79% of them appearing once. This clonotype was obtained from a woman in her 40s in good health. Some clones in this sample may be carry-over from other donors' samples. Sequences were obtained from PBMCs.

The CDR3 DNA reads as TGTGCCAGTACCTTCGGAAGGGGAGGTAACTATGGCTACACCTTC. Amino acid sequence: CASTFGRGGNYGYTF. V and J are TRBV19 and TRBJ1-2; D perhaps matches TRBD1 (5 bases). This CDR3 spans 15 amino acids. V was pared by 7 bases and J by 1 base, with 16 bases between. The germline CDR1 and CDR2 sequences are LNHDA and SQIVND (reference sequence).